One and the same sample provided the 32 T cell receptor beta chains below, sequenced in a study of CD8+ T cells in alopecia areata. Sequencing relied on a cDNA template that was reverse transcribed from extracted RNA. Measured with immunoSEQ multiplex PCR; TCRdb has only the in-frame clones, and not every one. The sample shows 170,000 or so clones, about 48% of them seen only once. Stated treatment: oral pan-JAK inhibitor, 5-10 mg twice daily. This sample comprised CD8+ T cells sorted from blood, obtained at week 24, from a patient treated with tofacitinib. These receptor sequences come from a human donor with alopecia areata.

This chain links TRBV7-8 with TRBJ2-7, with a possible D match to TRBD1 (6 bases). With 1 base removed from V and 6 bases from J, the gap between germline ends came to 19 bases. Germline values: CDR1 SGHVS, CDR2 FQNEAQ. The CDR3 is made up of 16 amino acids. CDR3 protein: CASSLERTPRGSEQYF. As DNA, the CDR3 is TGTGCCAGCAGCTTAGAGCGGACTCCCAGGGGAAGCGAGCAGTACTTC.

In its sample, this clone was seen a few times. The DNA for the CDR3 is TGTGCCAGCAGCGTAGAAGAAGGGGCGGTAGATACGCAGTATTTT. Translation gives CASSVEEGAVDTQYF. The chain joins TRBV9 to TRBJ2-3; TRBD1 might be the D (5 bases). Germline V gene data show CDR1 as SGDLS and CDR2 as YYNGEE. The CDR3 has 15 residues. Trimming cost V 0 bases and J 5 bases, with 13 bases left between them.

The rearrangement uses TRBV29-1 and TRBJ2-1; maybe TRBD2 (6 bases). CDR3 size: 13 residues. Germline V gene sequence: CDR1 SQVTM, CDR2 ANQGSEA. Trimming pared 3 bases from V and 6 bases from J, leaving 12 bases between. CDR3 sequence (DNA): TGCAGCGTTGAGTGGTACGGGGGCAATGAGCAGTTCTTC. Its protein is CSVEWYGGNEQFF.

The CDR3: CAWRTGGNTEAFF. The DNA of the CDR3 is TGTGCCTGGCGGACAGGGGGAAACACTGAAGCTTTCTTT. The rearrangement joins TRBV30 to TRBJ1-1; 10 bases line up with TRBD1. CDR3 length: 13 amino acids. The germline V gene has CDR1 GTSNPN and CDR2 SVGIG (reference sequence). The V segment lost 5 bases and the J segment 2 bases; nucleotides outside the gene matches: 2.

In this sample, this clone turned up a few times. The chain combines TRBV11-2 with TRBJ2-1; 8 bases are shared with TRBD2. This CDR3 contains 15 residues. From germline, CDR1 is SGHAT and CDR2 FQNNGV. The V and J ends lost 1 base and 2 bases, in that order; junction bases with no gene match: 1. The CDR3 region is CASSLGGGTYNEQFF. CDR3 nucleotide sequence: TGTGCCAGCAGCTTAGGCGGGGGGACCTACAATGAGCAGTTCTTC.

The V and J genes are TRBV20-1 and TRBJ2-1; no firm D call. The CDR3 is 11 residues long. Deletions cut 1 base from V and 5 bases from J, with 3 bases between. The germline CDR1 and CDR2 sequences are DFQATT and SNEGSKA (reference sequence). Here the CDR3 reads CSARADNEQFF. The CDR3 region has the DNA TGCAGTGCTAGAGCAGACAATGAGCAGTTCTTC.

V and J are TRBV11-2 and TRBJ1-3; D not resolved. The germline V and J ends were trimmed by 2 bases and 4 bases, with 9 bases remaining between them. This CDR3 is 14 amino acids long. CDR1 and CDR2 from the germline V gene are SGHAT and FQNNGV. CDR3 protein: CASSLWDEGNTIYF. CDR3 sequence (DNA): TGTGCCAGCAGCTTATGGGATGAAGGAAACACCATATATTTT. Using reference TRBV11-2 and TRBJ1-3 for the parts outside the CDR3, the full variable domain is EAGVAQSPRYKIIEKRQSVAFWCNPISGHATLYWYQQILGQGPKLLIQFQNNGVVDDSQLPKDRFSAERLKGVDSTLKIQPAKLEDSAVYLCASSLWDEGNTIYFGEGSWLTVV.

The genes are TRBV19 and TRBJ1-1; no definite D call. The CDR3 extends over 13 amino acids. Germline V CDR1 and CDR2: LNHDA, SQIVND (reference sequence). The V gene lost 4 bases and the J gene lost 3 bases, with 9 bases spanning the gap. Here the CDR3 reads CASSKFTDTEAFF. CDR3 bases: TGTGCCAGTAGTAAGTTCACAGACACTGAAGCTTTCTTT. Complete variable domain (other parts from reference TRBV19 and TRBJ1-1): DGGITQSPKYLFRKEGQNVTLSCEQNLNHDAMYWYRQDPGQGLRLIYYSQIVNDFQKGDIAEGYSVSREKKESFPLTVTSAQKNPTAFYLCASSKFTDTEAFFGQGTRLTVV.

The chain links TRBV12-5 to TRBJ1-6; D perhaps matches TRBD1 (5 bases). This CDR3 has 16 amino acids. The germline V gene has CDR1 LGHNT and CDR2 FRNRAP. The V end lost 5 bases, the J end lost 7 bases, and 18 bases lay between the germline ends. CDR3 residues: CASGPDIFSGNSPLHF. CDR3 coding DNA: TGTGCTAGTGGTCCGGACATCTTTTCGGGAAATTCACCCCTCCACTTT.

The V and J genes are TRBV11-3 and TRBJ2-3; D is possibly TRBD2 (7 bases). Trimming removed 7 bases at V and 5 bases at J, with 22 bases between. The CDR3 extends over 16 amino acids. Germline V lookup: CDR1 SGHNT, CDR2 YENEEA. CDR3 sequence reads: CASNRRGSGEKDTQYF. CDR3 coding DNA: TGTGCCAGCAACAGGAGGGGGAGCGGGGAAAAAGATACGCAGTATTTT.

This clone has just a few counts. The chain carries TRBV5-6 and TRBJ2-1; TRBD2 aligns across 9 bases. The CDR3 consists of 15 residues. Trimming at V came to 1 base and at J to 5 bases, leaving 4 bases not matched to a gene. Germline V gene lookup returns CDR1 SGHDT and CDR2 YYEEEE. The CDR3 bases are TGTGCCAGCAGCTTGTCCGGCGGGGGGGACAATGAGCAGTTCTTC. This codes for CASSLSGGGDNEQFF.

The gene calls are TRBV5-1 and TRBJ2-1; no reliable D call. V lost 0 bases and J 8 bases, leaving 6 bases between the germline ends. The CDR3 runs to 12 residues. Germline V lookup: CDR1 SGHRS, CDR2 YFSETQ. CDR3 sequence reads: CASSLGGHEQFF. The DNA for the CDR3 is TGCGCCAGCAGCTTGGGGGGTCATGAGCAGTTCTTC.

The V call is TRBV9, the J call TRBJ2-7, with TRBD1 matching over 7 bases. The CDR3 totals 13 residues. Germline-derived CDR1 and CDR2 are SGDLS and YYNGEE. Trimming took 3 bases from V and 6 from J; bases not matched to a gene: 6. CDR3 DNA sequence: TGTGCCAGCAGCGCCGGGACAGCGATCGAGCAGTACTTC. Protein product: CASSAGTAIEQYF.

The V gene is TRBV25-1, the J gene TRBJ2-2; TRBD2 is a possible D gene (6 bases). V lost 3 bases to trimming and J lost 6 bases, with 8 bases between them. Germline CDR1 and CDR2: MGHDK and SYGVNS. CDR3 size: 13 residues. CDR3 nucleotides: TGTGCCAGCAGTGAGAGGGAGGCCGGGGAGCTGTTTTTT. This encodes CASSEREAGELFF.

In this sample, this clone turned up a few times. Here the CDR3 reads CASSLGTNSGNTIYF. In DNA, the CDR3 is TGTGCCAGTAGCCTCGGGACCAACTCTGGAAACACCATATATTTT. The rearrangement joins TRBV19 to TRBJ1-3; possibly TRBD1 for D (5 bases). Trimming stripped 6 bases from V and 0 bases from J, with 12 bases between. The CDR3 has 15 residues. Germline V gene data show CDR1 as LNHDA and CDR2 as SQIVND (reference sequence).

The V gene is TRBV28, the J gene TRBJ1-5; no reliable D call. Germline assignment: CDR1 MDHEN and CDR2 SYDVKM. The CDR3 totals 13 residues. V lost 2 bases and J lost 4, with 6 bases in between. The CDR3, as DNA: TGTGCCAGCAGTTTAGCGATTAATCAGCCCCAGCATTTT. It encodes CASSLAINQPQHF.

V usage is TRBV6-6 and J usage is TRBJ1-1; tentatively, D is TRBD1 (5 bases). Between the trimmed V and J ends, which lost 2 bases and 4 bases, there was a span of 11 bases. The CDR3 is made up of 14 amino acids. In germline, CDR1 is MNHNY, CDR2 SVGAGI (reference sequence). CDR3 in DNA: TGTGCCAGCAGTTACACCTTGGGGGGCACTGAAGCTTTCTTT. Its translation: CASSYTLGGTEAFF.

This clone turned up a few times. The rearrangement joins TRBV28 to TRBJ2-5; D is uncertain. The length of the CDR3 is 15 residues. V was shortened by 7 bases and J by 0 bases, with 15 bases between the two germline ends. CDR1 MDHEN and CDR2 SYDVKM come from the germline V gene. The CDR3 protein is CASTEDGAYQETQYF. In DNA form, the CDR3 reads TGTGCCAGCACTGAGGACGGAGCATACCAAGAGACCCAGTACTTC. Combining the CDR3 with reference TRBV28 and TRBJ2-5 gives the whole variable domain DVKVTQSSRYLVKRTGEKVFLECVQDMDHENMFWYRQDPGLGLRLIYFSYDVKMKEKGDIPEGYSVSREKKERFSLILESASTNQTSMYLCASTEDGAYQETQYFGPGTRLLVL.

The J gene is TRBJ2-7, the V gene TRBV29-1, with D unclear. The germline V gene encodes CDR1 SQVTM and CDR2 ANQGSEA. V lost 0 bases, J lost 3 bases, and 6 bases lay in between. There are 12 residues in the CDR3. The CDR3 coding sequence is TGCAGCGTTGAAGATCGAGACTACGAGCAGTACTTC. Translating gives CSVEDRDYEQYF.

In DNA, the CDR3 is TGTGCCAGCAGCTTATTGCGGGGGGGCGCTGAGCAGTTCTTC. It specifies CASSLLRGGAEQFF. The chain employs TRBV7-6 and TRBJ2-1; 9 nucleotides line up with TRBD2. V gave up 2 bases and J gave up 9 bases; unmatched junction bases: 5. The CDR3 loop spans 14 amino acids. In germline, CDR1 is SGHVS, CDR2 FNYEAQ.

This clone appeared a few times. V is TRBV29-1 and J is TRBJ2-2, with a tentative D call TRBD1 (6 bases). CDR1 is SQVTM, CDR2 ANQGSEA, per germline. V shed 4 bases and J shed 0 bases, with 9 bases lying between them. CDR3 size: 14 residues. The DNA for the CDR3 is TGCAGCGTTGCAGGGGCGGCGAACACCGGGGAGCTGTTTTTT. The encoded protein is CSVAGAANTGELFF.

This clone was seen a few times. Other DNA sequences within the sample encode an identical CDR3. The genes are TRBV13 and TRBJ2-7; D gene ambiguous. This CDR3 comprises 13 residues. In germline, CDR1 is PRHDT, CDR2 FYEKMQ (reference sequence). V was pared by 5 bases and J by 0 bases, with 8 bases between. CDR3 bases: TGTGCCAGCAGCCCCCCGAGCTCCTACGAGCAGTACTTC. Residues: CASSPPSSYEQYF.

The CDR3, as DNA: TGTGCCAGCAGCTTGGGTTCACCCCTCCACTTT. Protein sequence: CASSLGSPLHF. The V gene is TRBV7-2, the J gene TRBJ1-6; D call uncertain. The CDR3 extends over 11 amino acids. The V gene's germline CDR1 is SGHTA and CDR2 FQGNSA. V shed 3 bases and J shed 9 bases, with 3 bases lying between them.

As for this clone: Distinct nucleotide sequences in the sample also encode this CDR3. The genes are TRBV29-1 and TRBJ2-1; 7 bases agree with TRBD1. After removal of 4 bases from V and 1 base from J, the junction contained 1 base not matched to a gene. The CDR3 has 13 amino acids. Germline assignment: CDR1 SQVTM and CDR2 ANQGSEA. CDR3 sequence reads: CSVAGGSYNEQFF. Written as DNA, the CDR3 is TGCAGCGTTGCAGGGGGTTCCTACAATGAGCAGTTCTTC.

This clone was seen only a few times. The V call is TRBV7-9, the J call TRBJ2-7, with 9 bases that match TRBD1. The V segment lost 10 bases and the J segment 2 bases; nucleotides outside the gene matches: 3. Looked up from germline, CDR1 is SEHNR and CDR2 is FQNEAQ (reference sequence). The CDR3 consists of 12 residues. The CDR3 spells CATRDRAYEQYF. For the CDR3, the DNA is TGTGCCACCCGGGACAGGGCCTACGAGCAGTACTTC.

The chain links TRBV27 to TRBJ2-1; D tentatively reads TRBD1 or TRBD2 (5 bases each). The CDR3 has 12 amino acids. Germline-derived CDR1 and CDR2 are MNHEY and SMNVEV (reference sequence). Deletions cut 5 bases from V and 14 bases from J, with 16 bases between. The CDR3 nucleotides read TGTGCCAGCAGTCCCCTCCCCGGGGACGAGTTCTTC. It translates to CASSPLPGDEFF.

This clone has a handful of counts. The CDR3 DNA is TGCGCCAGCAGCCAAGATGAGCCAGCCCCGGGGGAGCAGTACTTC. Its translation is CASSQDEPAPGEQYF. This chain uses TRBV4-1 with TRBJ2-7; TRBD2 is a possible D gene (5 bases). With 0 bases removed from V and 7 bases from J, the gap between germline ends came to 16 bases. Germline V gives CDR1 MGHRA, CDR2 YSYEKL. The CDR3 contains 15 residues.

The chain uses TRBV6-6 and TRBJ2-1; D is unclear. Germline values: CDR1 MNHNY, CDR2 SVGAGI (reference sequence). Trimming shortened V by 0 bases and J by 9 bases, and 9 bases separated the two germline ends. This CDR3 is built from 13 residues. For the CDR3, the DNA is TGTGCCAGCAGTTACTCGAAGACATCTGAGCAGTTCTTC. It is translated as CASSYSKTSEQFF.

CDR3 nucleotides: TGCAGCGCCGTTGGCGGGGGGGCCGTCAATGAGCAGTTCTTC. This sequence encodes CSAVGGGAVNEQFF. The J gene is TRBJ2-1, the V gene TRBV29-1, with 9 bases matching TRBD2. V shed 7 bases, J shed 6 bases, and the junction held 10 bases outside the gene matches. CDR1 is SQVTM and CDR2 is ANQGSEA in the germline V gene. CDR3 length: 14 residues.

The V and J genes are TRBV23-1 and TRBJ2-3, with TRBD1 matching over 8 bases. TRBV23-1 is an ORF for which the function is uncertain. This CDR3 spans 12 amino acids. V dropped 4 bases and J dropped 15; count of bases not matched to a gene: 9. In nucleotides, the CDR3 is TGCGCCAGCAGTCGCCGGGACAGGTTGCATTATTTT. Its translation is CASSRRDRLHYF.

The chain employs TRBV27 and TRBJ1-5, with TRBD1 identical over 7 bases. CDR3 length: 15 amino acids. In germline, CDR1 is MNHEY, CDR2 SMNVEV (reference sequence). The V and J ends lost 2 bases and 0 bases, in that order; junction bases with no gene match: 1. The CDR3 is CASSLQGVSNQPQHF. CDR3 sequence (DNA): TGTGCCAGCAGTTTACAGGGGGTTAGCAATCAGCCCCAGCATTTT.

Only a few counts were recorded for this clone. This rearrangement joins TRBV29-1 to TRBJ2-1; TRBD1 agrees at 7 bases. After removal of 2 bases from V and 7 bases from J, the junction contained 5 bases not matched to a gene. Germline V lookup: CDR1 SQVTM, CDR2 ANQGSEA. The CDR3 spans 13 residues. The CDR3 DNA sequence: TGCAGCGTTGAATCCGTACAGGGGAATGAGCAGTTCTTC. It codes for CSVESVQGNEQFF.